This record concerns one TCR beta chain sequence. The protocol was immunoSEQ multiplex PCR, while the TCRdb copy is restricted to in-frame clones and leaves out a portion. The sample lists about 130,000 clones; almost 85% were seen once. The data were taken from a study of blood T cell repertoires in COVID-19. The length of the CDR3 is 13 residues. Trimming shortened V by 2 bases and J by 7 bases, and 11 bases separated the two germline ends. The germline CDR1 and CDR2 sequences are SNHLY and FYNNEI. The sample was peripheral blood. The receptor was isolated from a human donor in a cohort sampled during active COVID-19. The J gene is TRBJ1-2, the V gene TRBV2; D is unresolved. The CDR3 coding sequence is TGTGCCAGCAGTGAACCAGGACTGGGTGGCTACACCTTC. Its protein product is CASSEPGLGGYTF.